This record concerns one T cell receptor (beta chain) sequence. Its antigen is not known. At one of its ends the junction is not consistent with the germline gene, which may arise from a read error. In germline, CDR1 is DFQATT, CDR2 SNEGSKA (reference sequence). This CDR3 is 13 amino acids long. The sample is drawn from a study of blood T cells in healthy people across ages. General observations from the study: As age increased, TCR beta diversity per million T cells fell in a roughly linear fashion. The study could not conclusively compare naive and antigen-experienced cells, given its unsorted PBMCs.

With a J-beta primer mix and a sample-barcoded 5' primer, a second PCR ran about 6 to 11 cycles. A tag from a template-switch adaptor with 12 random nucleotides marked each cDNA molecule. TCRdb reanalysed the 5' RACE reads using MiXCR and keeps one entry per CDR3 protein. The sample lists about 1.6 million distinct CDR3 sequences, roughly 32% occurring once. The receptor's source is a woman younger than 45 in good health. Sequences were obtained from blood. The V and J genes are TRBV20-1 and TRBJ2-1; the D gene could be TRBD1 or TRBD2 (6 bases each). CDR3 amino acids: CSARRGTYNERFF. The CDR3 bases are TGCAGTGCTAGAAGGGGGACTTACAATGAGCGGTTCTTC.